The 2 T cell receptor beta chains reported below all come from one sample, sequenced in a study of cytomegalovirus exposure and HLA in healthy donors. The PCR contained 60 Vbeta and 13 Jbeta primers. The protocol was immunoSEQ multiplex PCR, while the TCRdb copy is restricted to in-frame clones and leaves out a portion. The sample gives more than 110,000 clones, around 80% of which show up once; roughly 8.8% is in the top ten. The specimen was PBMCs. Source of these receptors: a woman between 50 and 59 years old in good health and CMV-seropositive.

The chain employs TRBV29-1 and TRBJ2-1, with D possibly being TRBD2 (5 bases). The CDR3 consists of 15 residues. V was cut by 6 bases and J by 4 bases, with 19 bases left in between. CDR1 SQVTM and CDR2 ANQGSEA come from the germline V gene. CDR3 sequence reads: CSVGRTSGPYNEQFF. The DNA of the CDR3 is TGCAGCGTCGGCCGGACCAGCGGTCCGTACAATGAGCAGTTCTTC.

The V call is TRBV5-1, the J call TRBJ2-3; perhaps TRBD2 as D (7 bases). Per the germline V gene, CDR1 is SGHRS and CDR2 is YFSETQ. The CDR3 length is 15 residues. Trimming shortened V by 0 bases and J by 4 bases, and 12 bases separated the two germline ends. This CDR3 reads CASSLAGGGADTQYF. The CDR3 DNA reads TGCGCCAGCAGCTTGGCGGGGGGCGGCGCAGATACGCAGTATTTT.